This T cell receptor beta chain was recovered during a study of T-cell reconstitution after alpha-beta-depleted transplantation in children. The CDR3 loop spans 13 amino acids. Germline-derived CDR1 and CDR2 are SGHRS and YFSETQ. V was cut by 5 bases and J by 0 bases, with 8 bases left in between. Unique molecular identifiers tagged the TCRbeta library. One entry per CDR3 protein, called by TCRdb with MiXCR from the PCR reads. Of about 640,000 distinct CDR3 sequences listed, roughly 17% were seen once; the top ten hold around 0.96%. The origin of this receptor is a human donor who donated a stem cell graft to a child with acute myeloid leukemia. The chain is built from TRBV5-1 and TRBJ1-1; D gene unclear. The sequences come from PBMCs from the stem cell graft donor, collected from the stem cell graft. The CDR3 protein is CASRGFLNTEAFF. The CDR3 nucleotides read TGCGCCAGCAGAGGATTTCTGAACACTGAAGCTTTCTTT.